This T cell receptor (beta chain) appears in the sequencing data of a study of sequential checkpoint blockade in melanoma. Findings and limits, study-wide: Patients with week-13 increases in T-cell fraction and clonality benefited about 30 times more often.

This clone turned up a few times. Its antigen is as yet unknown. Indicated treatment: randomized to nivolumab then ipilimumab (arm A) or the reverse (arm B). Method: immunoSEQ multiplex PCR; TCRdb's copy keeps in-frame clones and lacks some. The table lists about 6,100 clones, 25% to 30% of them singletons. The CDR3 length is 14 residues. Germline V gene data show CDR1 as MNHGY and CDR2 as SAAAGT. V dropped 5 bases and J dropped 6 bases, with 13 bases sitting between them. The specimen comprised tumor tissue (inferred from file names), sampled from a patient given nivolumab and ipilimumab in sequence. The receptor was isolated from a human donor with melanoma. V usage is TRBV6-8 and J usage is TRBJ2-2; D ambiguous. CDR3 amino acids: CASSPTSPPGELFF. The CDR3 region has the DNA TGTGCCAGCAGTCCCACGAGCCCCCCCGGGGAGCTGTTTTTT.